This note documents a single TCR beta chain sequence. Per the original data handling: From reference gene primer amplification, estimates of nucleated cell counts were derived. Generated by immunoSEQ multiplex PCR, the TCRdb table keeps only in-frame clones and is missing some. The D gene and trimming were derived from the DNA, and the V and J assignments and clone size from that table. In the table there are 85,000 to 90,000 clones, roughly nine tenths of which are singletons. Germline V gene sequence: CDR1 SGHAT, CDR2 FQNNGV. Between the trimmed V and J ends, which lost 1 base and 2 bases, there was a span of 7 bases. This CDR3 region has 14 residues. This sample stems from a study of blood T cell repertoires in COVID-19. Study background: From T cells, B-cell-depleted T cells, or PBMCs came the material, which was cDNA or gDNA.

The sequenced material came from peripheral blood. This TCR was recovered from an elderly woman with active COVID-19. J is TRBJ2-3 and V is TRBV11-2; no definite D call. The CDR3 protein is CASSLGGPTDTQYF. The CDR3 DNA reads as TGTGCCAGCAGCTTAGGTGGGCCCACAGATACGCAGTATTTT.